The present TCR beta chain was sequenced within a study of beta chain features in type 1 diabetes. Study background: Cell yields, age and gender were similar between patients and healthy donors.

Reverse transcribing all isolated RNA meant expressed TCRB transcripts were sequenced. The average output of naive, central memory and regulatory T cell samples was about 3.3 million reads. TCRdb's table, derived via immunoSEQ multiplex PCR, lists solely in-frame clones and lacks some. The profile shows some 330,000 clones, 8% to 13% of them singletons. This clone was seen only a few times. The V end lost 4 bases, the J end lost 6 bases, and 16 bases lay between the germline ends. Germline assignment: CDR1 SGHRS and CDR2 YFSETQ. This CDR3 has 15 residues. Sequencing input: naive CD4+ T cells from blood. The clonotype comes from a woman aged 25 to 39 in good health. The genes are TRBV5-1 and TRBJ1-4; D remains ambiguous. CDR3 in DNA: TGCGCCAGCAGCCCTGGTGGCAGATTCGATGAAAAACTGTTTTTT. Amino acids: CASSPGGRFDEKLFF.